This is a list of T cell receptor beta chains from one sample in a study of shared clonotypes between healthy human individuals. The protocol was immunoSEQ multiplex PCR, while the TCRdb copy is restricted to in-frame clones and leaves out a portion. The sample consists of about 1.1 million clones, around 78% of them appearing once. Sequencing was carried out using memory CD4+ T cells from PBMCs. Source of these receptors: a young man in good health. Some clones in this sample may be carry-over from other donors' samples. CDR3s include the opening cysteine and the closing phenylalanine or tryptophan. The order of the fields is J gene, V gene, D gene, clone size, CDR3 DNA, CDR3 protein. A D gene is named only where the DNA matches it firmly. Part of the rows lack a size; the others show once, few, many or a class for expanded clones.

j_call: TRBJ2-1
v_call: TRBV10-3
d_call: TRBD1
clone_size: .
cdr3_nt: TGTGCCATCAGTCAGACCGGGACAGGGAGAAACAATGAGCAGTTCTTC
cdr3_aa: CAISQTGTGRNNEQFF

j_call: TRBJ2-2
v_call: TRBV27
d_call: .
clone_size: .
cdr3_nt: TGTGCCAGCAGTTTGTGGGAAAGCACCGGGGAGCTGTTTTTT
cdr3_aa: CASSLWESTGELFF

j_call: TRBJ2-1
v_call: TRBV19
d_call: TRBD2
clone_size: once
cdr3_nt: TGTGCCAGTAGTATAGGAACCGGGACTAGCGGGACCCAGTTCTTC
cdr3_aa: CASSIGTGTSGTQFF

j_call: TRBJ1-1
v_call: TRBV9
d_call: .
clone_size: .
cdr3_nt: TGTGCCAGCACGAGGGATCCGGGTTCTAACACTGAAGCTTTCTTT
cdr3_aa: CASTRDPGSNTEAFF

j_call: TRBJ2-1
v_call: TRBV27
d_call: TRBD2
clone_size: .
cdr3_nt: TGTGCCAGCAGTTCGGCGGGCGGGAGAGCATATGAGCAGTTCTTC
cdr3_aa: CASSSAGGRAYEQFF

j_call: TRBJ2-3
v_call: TRBV7-2
d_call: .
clone_size: .
cdr3_nt: TGTGCCAGCAGCTTATGGCTAGCCCCAGATACGCAGTATTTT
cdr3_aa: CASSLWLAPDTQYF

j_call: TRBJ2-2
v_call: TRBV9
d_call: .
clone_size: once
cdr3_nt: TGTGCCAGCAGCGTAGCGGGTTTCCCAGGGTACACCGGGGAGCTGTTTTTT
cdr3_aa: CASSVAGFPGYTGELFF

j_call: TRBJ2-7
v_call: TRBV19
d_call: .
clone_size: .
cdr3_nt: TGTGCCAGTAGGACCGACAAGAGCTCCTACGAGCAGTACTTC
cdr3_aa: CASRTDKSSYEQYF

j_call: TRBJ1-1
v_call: TRBV2
d_call: .
clone_size: few
cdr3_nt: TGTGCCAGCAGTGTAGTGGAAAGATATGCTGAAGCTTTCTTT
cdr3_aa: CASSVVERYAEAFF

j_call: TRBJ2-2
v_call: TRBV5-5
d_call: .
clone_size: .
cdr3_nt: TGTGCCAGCAGGGGCCCCGGGACTGAGTTTACCGGGGAGCTGTTTTTT
cdr3_aa: CASRGPGTEFTGELFF

j_call: TRBJ1-1
v_call: TRBV6-6
d_call: TRBD1
clone_size: .
cdr3_nt: TGTGCCAGCAGTTACGACAGGGCAAGCACTGAAGCTTTCTTT
cdr3_aa: CASSYDRASTEAFF

j_call: TRBJ1-4
v_call: TRBV28
d_call: .
clone_size: .
cdr3_nt: TGTGCCAGCAGTCCACTGGGGGGCGTATATAATGAAAAACTGTTTTTT
cdr3_aa: CASSPLGGVYNEKLFF

j_call: TRBJ2-3
v_call: TRBV28
d_call: .
clone_size: .
cdr3_nt: TGTGCCACCCGTTGGGGGCAGTGGATTGCAGATACGCAGTATTTT
cdr3_aa: CATRWGQWIADTQYF

j_call: TRBJ1-1
v_call: TRBV7-2
d_call: .
clone_size: .
cdr3_nt: TGTGCCAGCAGCCGCGGCCGTTTGGGGGGTGCCATTGAAGCTTTCTTT
cdr3_aa: CASSRGRLGGAIEAFF

j_call: TRBJ1-2
v_call: TRBV30
d_call: .
clone_size: .
cdr3_nt: TGTGCCTGGAGTGTACTTTCCTATGGCTACACCTTC
cdr3_aa: CAWSVLSYGYTF

j_call: TRBJ2-5
v_call: TRBV30
d_call: .
clone_size: .
cdr3_nt: TGTGCCTGGAAGCCAGGGAGCGAGACCCAGTACTTC
cdr3_aa: CAWKPGSETQYF

j_call: TRBJ1-2
v_call: TRBV9
d_call: TRBD1
clone_size: .
cdr3_nt: TGTGCCAGCAGCGTAGGGACAGGGGAGAGGGACTACACCTTC
cdr3_aa: CASSVGTGERDYTF

j_call: TRBJ1-1
v_call: TRBV6-1
d_call: .
clone_size: .
cdr3_nt: TGTGCCAGCAGTGAAGGGACAGCGCCATACACTGAAGCTTTCTTT
cdr3_aa: CASSEGTAPYTEAFF

j_call: TRBJ1-2
v_call: TRBV5-4
d_call: .
clone_size: .
cdr3_nt: TGTGCCAGCAGCCCTGGGCGAGGGGAGAAGTATGGCTACACCTTC
cdr3_aa: CASSPGRGEKYGYTF

j_call: TRBJ2-5
v_call: TRBV29-1
d_call: TRBD2
clone_size: .
cdr3_nt: TGCAGCGTTGACGCTCCCCGGGGAGCGGGAGGCGAGGAGACCCAGTACTTC
cdr3_aa: CSVDAPRGAGGEETQYF

j_call: TRBJ2-1
v_call: TRBV18
d_call: TRBD2
clone_size: .
cdr3_nt: TGTGCCAGCTCCCCACTCGGCGGGAGTCTGAATGAGCAGTTCTTC
cdr3_aa: CASSPLGGSLNEQFF

j_call: TRBJ2-1
v_call: TRBV5-1
d_call: .
clone_size: once
cdr3_nt: TGCGCCAGCAGCCTTGGGACGCCTGGAGGAGAGCAGTTCTTC
cdr3_aa: CASSLGTPGGEQFF

j_call: TRBJ1-1
v_call: TRBV30
d_call: .
clone_size: .
cdr3_nt: TGTGCCCGGCAGGACGCTGAAGCTTTCTTT
cdr3_aa: CARQDAEAFF

j_call: TRBJ2-7
v_call: TRBV7-2
d_call: TRBD1
clone_size: .
cdr3_nt: TGTGCCAGCAGCTTTATGACAGGGTGGGGCGAGCAGTACTTC
cdr3_aa: CASSFMTGWGEQYF

j_call: TRBJ2-5
v_call: TRBV5-1
d_call: TRBD1
clone_size: .
cdr3_nt: TGCGCCAGCAGCTTACAGGGGACAGAGACCCAGTACTTC
cdr3_aa: CASSLQGTETQYF

j_call: TRBJ2-7
v_call: TRBV27
d_call: TRBD1
clone_size: .
cdr3_nt: TGTGCCAGCAGTGGACAGGGGAGCTACGAGCAGTACTTC
cdr3_aa: CASSGQGSYEQYF

j_call: TRBJ2-7
v_call: TRBV5-6
d_call: .
clone_size: once
cdr3_nt: TGTGCCAGCAGTACTGGACTGGAAAGCTACGAGCAGTACTTC
cdr3_aa: CASSTGLESYEQYF

j_call: TRBJ2-7
v_call: TRBV7-6
d_call: .
clone_size: .
cdr3_nt: TGTGCCAGCAGCTTAAGAGGGACACTCTACGAGCAGTACTTC
cdr3_aa: CASSLRGTLYEQYF